Following are 20 T cell receptor beta chains from one sample sequenced in a study of cytomegalovirus exposure and HLA in healthy donors. Profiled with immunoSEQ multiplex PCR; TCRdb holds only in-frame clones, not every one. The table has tens of thousands of clones, 89% seen once. The sequencing input was PBMCs. These receptor sequences come from a woman aged 18-30 years in good health and CMV-seronegative.

This chain connects TRBV27 to TRBJ1-1, with D maybe TRBD1 (5 bases). V was pared by 6 bases and J by 1 base, with 12 bases between. The CDR3 is 14 amino acids. Germline values: CDR1 MNHEY, CDR2 SMNVEV (reference sequence). CDR3 sequence reads: CASRLVGQNTEAFF. DNA for the CDR3: TGTGCCAGCAGGCTGGTGGGGCAGAACACTGAAGCTTTCTTT.

V is TRBV2 and J is TRBJ1-1; D is unresolved. Per germline, CDR1 SNHLY and CDR2 FYNNEI. This CDR3 has 12 residues. Deletions cut 7 bases from V and 5 bases from J, with 11 bases between. CDR3 amino acids: CASKPGGTEAFF. The CDR3 nucleotides are TGTGCCAGCAAACCCGGCGGGACTGAAGCTTTCTTT. Variable domain in full (rest from reference TRBV2 and TRBJ1-1): EPEVTQTPSHQVTQMGQEVILRCVPISNHLYFYWYRQILGQKVEFLVSFYNNEISEKSEIFDDQFSVERPDGSNFTLKIRSTKLEDSAMYFCASKPGGTEAFFGQGTRLTVV.

The chain has TRBV5-1 and TRBJ2-5; 7 nucleotides align to TRBD2. V lost 0 bases to trimming and J lost 4 bases; unmatched junction nucleotides: 9. The germline CDR1 and CDR2 sequences are SGHRS and YFSETQ. The CDR3 runs 16 residues. The CDR3 is CASSLVRGGSGETQYF. As DNA, the CDR3 is TGCGCCAGCAGCTTGGTTAGGGGCGGGAGTGGAGAGACCCAGTACTTC. Supplemented by reference TRBV5-1 and TRBJ2-5, the full variable domain reads KAGVTQTPRYLIKTRGQQVTLSCSPISGHRSVSWYQQTPGQGLQFLFEYFSETQRNKGNFPGRFSGRQFSNSRSEMNVSTLELGDSALYLCASSLVRGGSGETQYFGPGTRLLVL.

The gene calls are TRBV30 and TRBJ2-1, with D possibly being TRBD1 (6 bases). V lost 3 bases and J lost 3, with 12 bases in between. Germline V gives CDR1 GTSNPN, CDR2 SVGIG (reference sequence). This CDR3 spans 14 amino acids. Written as DNA, the CDR3 is TGTGCCTGGAGAAGGACAGTAATCTACAATGAGCAGTTCTTC. Its translation: CAWRRTVIYNEQFF.

The chain links TRBV5-1 to TRBJ2-3, with D hard to call. Trimming stripped 2 bases from V and 4 bases from J, with 5 bases between. Germline V gives CDR1 SGHRS, CDR2 YFSETQ. The CDR3 extends over 12 amino acids. The CDR3 reads CASSFRADTQYF. For the CDR3, the DNA is TGCGCCAGCAGCTTCCGGGCAGATACGCAGTATTTT.

The chain recombines TRBV28 with TRBJ2-1; TRBD2 matches at 10 bases. V lost 5 bases to trimming and J lost 2 bases; unmatched junction nucleotides: 6. Germline CDR1 and CDR2: MDHEN and SYDVKM. This CDR3 has 16 amino acids. The CDR3 is CASSLEGTSAYNEQFF. The CDR3 DNA reads as TGTGCCAGCAGTCTCGAAGGGACTAGCGCCTACAATGAGCAGTTCTTC.

The chain has TRBV19 and TRBJ1-5; 10 bases agree with TRBD1. CDR3 length: 16 residues. J gave up 7 bases and V 0 bases, and 6 bases lay outside the gene matches. The germline gives CDR1 LNHDA, CDR2 SQIVND (reference sequence). CDR3 bases: TGTGCCAGTAGTATAGACAGAGGGACAGGGGAGCAGCCCCAGCATTTT. This translates into CASSIDRGTGEQPQHF.

This clone was seen more than once but under ten times. Compared with germline, one end of the junction differs, possibly owing to a read error. In the same sample, other DNA sequences code for this CDR3. The rearrangement links TRBV7-9 to TRBJ2-7; D perhaps matches TRBD2 (5 bases). Germline V lookup: CDR1 SEHNR, CDR2 FQNEAQ (reference sequence). The CDR3 contains 12 residues. The CDR3 DNA reads as TGTGCCAGCAGCCTAGCAGCGTACGAGCAGTACTTC. It specifies CASSLAAYEQYF.

This clone has just one count. The chain links TRBV6-1 to TRBJ2-3; 8 nucleotides match TRBD2. CDR1 is MNHNS and CDR2 is SASEGT in the germline V gene. CDR3 length: 17 residues. Trimming cost V 1 base and J 2 bases; bases outside gene matches: 8. The CDR3 sequence: CASSEGIAGGNTDTQYF. Here the CDR3 DNA reads TGTGCCAGCAGTGAAGGGATTGCGGGGGGAAACACAGATACGCAGTATTTT.

The J gene is TRBJ2-2, the V gene TRBV28; 9 nucleotides line up with TRBD2. J gave up 5 bases and V 3 bases, and 19 bases lay outside the gene matches. CDR3 size: 20 residues. The germline gives CDR1 MDHEN, CDR2 SYDVKM. The CDR3 spells CASSFLRGRGLAGKTGELFF. As DNA, the CDR3 is TGTGCCAGCAGTTTTCTTCGAGGGCGAGGGCTAGCGGGGAAGACCGGGGAGCTGTTTTTT.

The rearrangement links TRBV30 to TRBJ1-4, with 7 bases identical to TRBD1. Losses at the gene ends were 7 bases for V and 0 bases for J; bases not matched to a gene: 5. This CDR3 spans 14 amino acids. Germline assignment: CDR1 GTSNPN and CDR2 SVGIG (reference sequence). The CDR3 reads CAFSGQATNEKLFF. CDR3 DNA sequence: TGTGCCTTCTCAGGACAGGCAACTAATGAAAAACTGTTTTTT. Together with reference TRBV30 and TRBJ1-4, the CDR3 gives the full variable domain: SQTIHQWPATLVQPVGSPLSLECTVEGTSNPNLYWYRQAAGRGLQLLFYSVGIGQISSEVPQNLSASRPQDRQFILSSKKLLLSDSGFYLCAFSGQATNEKLFFGSGTQLSVL.

This rearrangement joins TRBV11-2 to TRBJ2-3; 8 nucleotides match TRBD2. Germline V gives CDR1 SGHAT, CDR2 FQNNGV. The trim removed 1 base at V and 0 bases at J, leaving 0 bases unmatched. The CDR3 length is 15 residues. The CDR3 DNA reads as TGTGCCAGCAGCTTAGCTAGCGGGAGCACAGATACGCAGTATTTT. Protein: CASSLASGSTDTQYF. The full variable domain, with the rest looked up from reference TRBV11-2 and TRBJ2-3, is EAGVAQSPRYKIIEKRQSVAFWCNPISGHATLYWYQQILGQGPKLLIQFQNNGVVDDSQLPKDRFSAERLKGVDSTLKIQPAKLEDSAVYLCASSLASGSTDTQYFGPGTRLTVL.

The V gene is TRBV7-6, the J gene TRBJ2-1, with a tentative D call TRBD2 (5 bases). Germline V gene data show CDR1 as SGHVS and CDR2 as FNYEAQ. The V end lost 3 bases, the J end lost 10 bases, and 16 bases lay between the germline ends. The CDR3 spans 14 residues. The CDR3 sequence is CASSFRTFKGEQFF. In DNA, the CDR3 is TGTGCCAGCAGCTTTCGGACTTTTAAAGGAGAGCAGTTCTTC.

This chain links TRBV11-3 with TRBJ2-3; 8 bases fit TRBD2. CDR1 is SGHNT and CDR2 is YENEEA in the germline V gene. V was pared by 5 bases and J by 5 bases, with 9 bases of the junction left unmatched. The CDR3 consists of 15 residues. The CDR3 DNA is TGTGCCAGCAGCCCCCGGCGGGGGGAAAAAGATACGCAGTATTTT. This encodes CASSPRRGEKDTQYF.

V usage is TRBV7-9 and J usage is TRBJ2-1; 9 bases are shared with TRBD2. Trimming at V came to 1 base and at J to 0 bases, leaving 1 base not matched to a gene. The germline CDR1 and CDR2 sequences are SEHNR and FQNEAQ (reference sequence). This CDR3 has 16 amino acids. As DNA, the CDR3 is TGTGCCAGCAGCTTAGTTAGCGGGAGCTCCTACAATGAGCAGTTCTTC. It specifies CASSLVSGSSYNEQFF.

The chain uses TRBV15 and TRBJ2-1; a possible D gene is TRBD2 (5 bases). Germline V gene lookup returns CDR1 LNHNV and CDR2 YYDKDF (reference sequence). This CDR3 is 13 amino acids long. Trimming shortened V by 4 bases and J by 15 bases, and 19 bases separated the two germline ends. The CDR3 is CATSKDLRTAGFF. In DNA form, the CDR3 reads TGTGCCACCAGCAAGGATCTTCGGACCGCGGGGTTCTTC.

The V gene is TRBV7-2, the J gene TRBJ2-5, with TRBD1 as a possible D gene (6 bases). The CDR3 covers 14 residues. Germline assignment: CDR1 SGHTA and CDR2 FQGNSA. Trimming left V 5 bases short and J 4 bases short, with 14 bases between. The CDR3 nucleotides are TGTGCCAGCAGCCAACAAACAGGGTCAGAGACCCAGTACTTC. Protein: CASSQQTGSETQYF.

V usage is TRBV5-1 and J usage is TRBJ2-5, with D perhaps TRBD1 (5 bases). Germline CDR1 reads SGHRS; CDR2 reads YFSETQ. V was clipped by 0 bases and J by 1 base, with 7 bases between them. This CDR3 has 14 residues. CDR3 DNA: TGCGCCAGCAGCTTGGGACAGACCCAAGAGACCCAGTACTTC. Its protein product is CASSLGQTQETQYF.

This clone was picked up one time. The chain is built from TRBV28 and TRBJ1-2; 7 bases match TRBD1. The V gene's germline CDR1 is MDHEN and CDR2 SYDVKM. This CDR3 is 13 amino acids long. Trimming took 10 bases from V and 8 from J; bases not matched to a gene: 13. CDR3 in amino acids: CATLLRAGGGYTF. The CDR3 region has the DNA TGTGCCACCCTCTTGAGGGCAGGGGGAGGCTACACCTTC.

V usage is TRBV7-2 and J usage is TRBJ2-5, with 13 bases matching TRBD2. The CDR3 spans 14 residues. Looked up from germline, CDR1 is SGHTA and CDR2 is FQGNSA. J gave up 2 bases and V 6 bases, and 0 bases lay outside the gene matches. In DNA, the CDR3 is TGTGCCAGCAGACTAGCGGGGGGGCAAGAGACCCAGTACTTC. As protein: CASRLAGGQETQYF.